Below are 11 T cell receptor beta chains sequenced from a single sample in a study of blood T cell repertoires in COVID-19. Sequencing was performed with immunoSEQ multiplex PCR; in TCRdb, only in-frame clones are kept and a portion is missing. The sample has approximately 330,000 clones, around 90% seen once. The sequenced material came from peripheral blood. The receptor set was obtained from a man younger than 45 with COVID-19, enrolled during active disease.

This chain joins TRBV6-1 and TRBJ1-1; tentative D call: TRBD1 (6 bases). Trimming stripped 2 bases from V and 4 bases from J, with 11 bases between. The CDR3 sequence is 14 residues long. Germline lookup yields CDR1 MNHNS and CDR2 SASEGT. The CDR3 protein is CASSEQGKGTEAFF. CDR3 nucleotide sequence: TGTGCCAGCAGTGAACAGGGGAAGGGCACTGAAGCTTTCTTT.

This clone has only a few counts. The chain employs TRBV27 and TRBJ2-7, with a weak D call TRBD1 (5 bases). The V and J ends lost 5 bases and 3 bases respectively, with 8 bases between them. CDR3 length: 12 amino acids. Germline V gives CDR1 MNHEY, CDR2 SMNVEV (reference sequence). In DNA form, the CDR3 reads TGTGCCAGCAGTGTCACAGGCTACGAGCAGTACTTC. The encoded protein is CASSVTGYEQYF.

The CDR3 nucleotides are TGTGCCTGGCAACTAGCGGGAGCAGAGACCCAGTACTTC. Protein: CAWQLAGAETQYF. The V and J genes are TRBV30 and TRBJ2-5, with TRBD2 identical over 11 bases. J lost 4 bases, V lost 5 bases, and 3 bases had no gene match. CDR3 length equals 13 residues. The germline CDR1 and CDR2 sequences are GTSNPN and SVGIG (reference sequence).

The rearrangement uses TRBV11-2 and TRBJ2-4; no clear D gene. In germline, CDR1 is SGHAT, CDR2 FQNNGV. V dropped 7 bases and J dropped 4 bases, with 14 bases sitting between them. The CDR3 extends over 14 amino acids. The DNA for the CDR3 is TGTGCCAGCACTCAGTGGGCATCGAAAAACATTCAGTACTTC. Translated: CASTQWASKNIQYF.

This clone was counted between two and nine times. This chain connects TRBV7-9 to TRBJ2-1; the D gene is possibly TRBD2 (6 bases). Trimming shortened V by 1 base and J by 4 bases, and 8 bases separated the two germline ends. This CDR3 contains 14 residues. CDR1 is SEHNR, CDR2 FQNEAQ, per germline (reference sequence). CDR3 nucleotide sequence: TGTGCCAGCAGCTTAGGACTAGGGTACAATGAGCAGTTCTTC. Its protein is CASSLGLGYNEQFF.

CDR3: CASSGLAGVETQYF. DNA for the CDR3: TGTGCCAGTAGTGGTCTAGCGGGAGTAGAGACCCAGTACTTC. The J gene is TRBJ2-5, the V gene TRBV19; 10 nucleotides agree with TRBD2. J was trimmed by 4 bases and V by 5 bases; bases with no gene match: 4. The CDR3 extends over 14 amino acids. Germline CDR1 and CDR2: LNHDA and SQIVND (reference sequence).

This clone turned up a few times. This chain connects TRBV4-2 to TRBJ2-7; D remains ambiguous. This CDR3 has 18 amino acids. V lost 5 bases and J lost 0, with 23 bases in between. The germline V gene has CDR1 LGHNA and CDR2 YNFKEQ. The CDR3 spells CASSVRSDSQHYSYEQYF. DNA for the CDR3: TGTGCCAGCAGCGTAAGGTCTGACTCCCAGCACTACTCCTACGAGCAGTACTTC.

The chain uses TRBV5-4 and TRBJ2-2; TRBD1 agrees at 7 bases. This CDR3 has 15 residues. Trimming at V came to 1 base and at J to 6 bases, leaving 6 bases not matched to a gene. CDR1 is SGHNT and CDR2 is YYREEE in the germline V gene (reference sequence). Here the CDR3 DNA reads TGTGCCAGCAGCTTGTATGAGACAGGGCCCGGGGAGCTGTTTTTT. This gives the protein CASSLYETGPGELFF.

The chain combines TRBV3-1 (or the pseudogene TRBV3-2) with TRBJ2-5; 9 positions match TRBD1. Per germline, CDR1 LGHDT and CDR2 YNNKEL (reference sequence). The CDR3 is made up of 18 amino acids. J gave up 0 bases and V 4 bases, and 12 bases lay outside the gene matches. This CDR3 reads CASSPPGDREGYQETQYF. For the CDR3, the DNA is TGTGCCAGCAGCCCCCCCGGGGACAGGGAGGGCTACCAAGAGACCCAGTACTTC.

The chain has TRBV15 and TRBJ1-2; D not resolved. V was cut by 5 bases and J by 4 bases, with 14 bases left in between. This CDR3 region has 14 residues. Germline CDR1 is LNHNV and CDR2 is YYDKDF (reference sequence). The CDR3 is CATSPSEPVYGYTF. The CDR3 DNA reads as TGTGCCACCAGCCCCTCTGAGCCCGTCTATGGCTACACCTTC.

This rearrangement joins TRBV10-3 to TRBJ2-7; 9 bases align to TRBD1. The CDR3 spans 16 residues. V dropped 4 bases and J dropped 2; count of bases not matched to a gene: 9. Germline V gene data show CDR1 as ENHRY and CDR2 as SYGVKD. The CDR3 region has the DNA TGTGCCATCAGTGCCTCCTCGGGACAGGGTCCCTACGAGCAGTACTTC. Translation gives CAISASSGQGPYEQYF.